A single sample is the source of the 29 T cell receptor beta chains below, sequenced in a study of Graves' ophthalmopathy and Graves' hyperthyroidism. The authors amplified TCR beta CDR3 regions from RNA transcripts. Investigators did first-round RT-PCR with HTBI primers, then second-round multiplex PCR. TCRdb reprocessed the multiplex PCR reads via MiXCR and lists one record per CDR3 protein. The sample contains over a million distinct CDR3 sequences, less than 45% of which appear only once. The sequencing sample was made of peripheral blood or thyroid tissue (not recorded which). The receptors were sampled from an adult man with Graves' hyperthyroidism.

This clonotype turned up a few times. V usage is TRBV20-1 and J usage is TRBJ2-7; D is perhaps TRBD2 (5 bases). V was cut by 1 base and J by 7 bases, with 17 bases left in between. Per germline, CDR1 DFQATT and CDR2 SNEGSKA (reference sequence). The CDR3 sequence is 14 residues long. The DNA for the CDR3 is TGCAGTGCTAGAGGGCGGGTGTCCCATAAAGAGCAGTACTTC. This encodes CSARGRVSHKEQYF.

The sample holds many counts of this clonotype. The V gene is TRBV25-1, the J gene TRBJ2-6; D is ambiguous. The V end lost 7 bases, the J end lost 0 bases, and 22 bases lay between the germline ends. Per the germline V gene, CDR1 is MGHDK and CDR2 is SYGVNS. The CDR3 totals 19 residues. The CDR3 region is CASTPNKGIGNSGANVLTF. The CDR3 bases are TGTGCCAGCACCCCTAACAAGGGCATTGGGAACTCTGGGGCCAACGTCCTGACTTTC.

This clonotype was detected only a few times. The DNA for the CDR3 is TGTGCCAGCAGCTTAGGTAGGGGAGCCGACCTCGAGCAGTACTTC. It specifies CASSLGRGADLEQYF. The V call is TRBV13, the J call TRBJ2-7; the D call may be TRBD1 or TRBD2 (5 bases each). CDR3 size: 15 residues. V lost 0 bases and J lost 6, with 15 bases in between. Per germline, CDR1 PRHDT and CDR2 FYEKMQ (reference sequence).

The table lists this clonotype with many counts. This chain joins TRBV9 and TRBJ1-2, with TRBD1 matching 8 bases. The length of the CDR3 is 18 residues. Per germline, CDR1 SGDLS and CDR2 YYNGEE. V shed 3 bases and J 0 bases; nucleotides not matched to a gene: 13. The CDR3 region is CASSEGPRDRSANYGYTF. The CDR3, as DNA: TGTGCCAGCAGCGAAGGTCCCCGGGACAGGTCCGCTAACTATGGCTACACCTTC. Based on the CDR3 plus reference TRBV9 and TRBJ1-2, the full variable domain is DSGVTQTPKHLITATGQRVTLRCSPRSGDLSVYWYQQSLDQGLQFLIQYYNGEERAKGNILERFSAQQFPDLHSELNLSSLELGDSALYFCASSEGPRDRSANYGYTFGSGTRLTVV.

This clonotype was found a few times. CDR3 bases: TGTGCCAGCAGCGGGGGACAGGGATGGACCGGGGAGCTGTTTTTT. Protein: CASSGGQGWTGELFF. The rearrangement uses TRBV9 and TRBJ2-2; 9 nucleotides line up with TRBD1. The CDR3 extends over 15 amino acids. V was pared by 3 bases and J by 5 bases, with 5 bases of the junction left unmatched. The germline V gene has CDR1 SGDLS and CDR2 YYNGEE.

In this sample, this clonotype turned up many times. The chain couples TRBV20-1 to TRBJ2-6, with D perhaps matching TRBD2 (6 bases). CDR3 length: 17 residues. The germline CDR1 and CDR2 sequences are DFQATT and SNEGSKA (reference sequence). Trimming cost V 3 bases and J 0 bases, with 15 bases left between them. DNA for the CDR3: TGCAGTGCTAGCCTTCGGGACTCAAGCTCTGGGGCCAACGTCCTGACTTTC. Protein: CSASLRDSSSGANVLTF.

This clonotype was recorded many times. The J gene is TRBJ1-1, the V gene TRBV12-3 or TRBV12-4; no clear D. V gave up 6 bases and J gave up 3 bases, with 11 bases separating them. CDR3 length equals 13 residues. The DNA of the CDR3 is TGTGCCAGCAGGCCAATCAAGGACACTGAAGCTTTCTTT. It is translated as CASRPIKDTEAFF.

This clonotype appeared many times. V and J are TRBV7-2 and TRBJ2-7; 7 bases align to TRBD2. Germline CDR1 and CDR2: SGHTA and FQGNSA. V lost 6 bases, J lost 6 bases, and 5 bases stayed unmatched. The CDR3 has 12 amino acids. This chain's CDR3 is CASRIAGSEQYF. CDR3 nucleotides: TGTGCCAGCAGAATAGCGGGCTCCGAGCAGTACTTC.

This clonotype occurred a few times. The chain uses TRBV2 and TRBJ1-1; D gene uncertain. Germline V lookup: CDR1 SNHLY, CDR2 FYNNEI. The CDR3 extends over 12 amino acids. Deletions cut 8 bases from V and 12 bases from J, with 19 bases between. DNA for the CDR3: TGTGCCAGCTCACCCGGGAGAAAACGACCTTTCTTT. Translating it yields CASSPGRKRPFF.

This clonotype appeared many times. V gene TRBV20-1 combines with J gene TRBJ2-7; 8 bases map to TRBD1. Unmatched junction bases numbered 8, after V lost 1 base and J lost 9 bases. This CDR3 spans 13 amino acids. Germline V lookup: CDR1 DFQATT, CDR2 SNEGSKA (reference sequence). The CDR3 sequence is CSARVAGGWVQYF. Here the CDR3 DNA reads TGCAGTGCTAGAGTAGCAGGGGGCTGGGTGCAGTACTTC.

This chain uses TRBV20-1 with TRBJ2-6, with no clear D. The V gene lost 3 bases and the J gene lost 2 bases, with 11 bases spanning the gap. The CDR3 has 15 amino acids. Germline V gene lookup returns CDR1 DFQATT and CDR2 SNEGSKA (reference sequence). CDR3 protein: CSASPGPPGANVLTF. The CDR3 bases are TGCAGTGCTAGTCCGGGTCCCCCTGGGGCCAACGTCCTGACTTTC.

The V gene is TRBV29-1, the J gene TRBJ1-5; D is ambiguous. V was cut by 4 bases and J by 6 bases, with 13 bases left in between. The germline CDR1 and CDR2 sequences are SQVTM and ANQGSEA. This CDR3 has 13 amino acids. This CDR3 is CSVVGGRAQPQHF. The CDR3, as DNA: TGCAGCGTTGTTGGTGGGAGGGCTCAGCCCCAGCATTTT.

This clonotype showed up many times. This rearrangement joins TRBV7-8 to TRBJ1-1; a weak D match, TRBD1 (5 bases). Germline CDR1 reads SGHVS; CDR2 reads FQNEAQ. The CDR3 totals 15 residues. V was clipped by 5 bases and J by 3 bases, with 16 bases between them. The chain's CDR3 is CASSPGPTRDTEAFF. The CDR3 DNA follows: TGTGCCAGCAGCCCGGGACCGACGAGGGACACTGAAGCTTTCTTT.

The rearrangement joins TRBV6-6 to TRBJ1-5; D might be TRBD1 (5 bases). Germline assignment: CDR1 MNHNY and CDR2 SVGAGI (reference sequence). V was clipped by 2 bases and J by 7 bases, with 12 bases between them. The CDR3 contains 14 residues. The CDR3 loop reads CASSYPGKYQPQHF. The CDR3 nucleotides are TGTGCCAGCAGTTACCCAGGGAAGTACCAGCCCCAGCATTTT.

This clonotype was detected only once. Compared with germline, one end of the junction differs, possibly owing to a read error. V gene TRBV29-1 combines with J gene TRBJ1-2; tentatively, D is TRBD1 (6 bases). This CDR3 is 14 amino acids long. Per the germline V gene, CDR1 is SQVTM and CDR2 is ANQGSEA. The CDR3 DNA reads as TGCAGCGTGCCGGGACGGGGGGCCAACTATGGTTACACCTTC. This encodes CSVPGRGANYGYTF. Filled out from reference TRBV29-1 and TRBJ1-2, the complete variable domain reads SAVISQKPSRDICQRGTSLTIQCQVDSQVTMMFWYRQQPGQSLTLIATANQGSEATYESGFVIDKFPISRPNLTFSTLTVSNMSPEDSSIYLCSVPGRGANYGYTFGSGTRLTVV.

With respect to this clonotype: Lacking the conserved final phenylalanine or tryptophan, this CDR3 likely reflects a read error. The chain carries TRBV6-9 and TRBJ2-5; 9 nucleotides match TRBD1. The CDR3 is made up of 16 amino acids. CDR1 and CDR2 from the germline V gene are MNHGY and SVAAGI. V lost 6 bases to trimming and J lost 2 bases; unmatched junction nucleotides: 10. The chain's CDR3 is CASRDRDRETQETQYL. CDR3 DNA: TGTGCCAGCAGAGATCGGGACAGGGAAACTCAAGAGACCCAGTACCTC.

Regarding this clonotype: Being one base from a much bigger clone, this may be a read error. The CDR3 region has the DNA TGTGCCAGCAGCATCCGGGGCTTGAACGAGCAGTACTTC. Its protein is CASSIRGLNEQYF. The V call is TRBV11-2, the J call TRBJ2-7; D may be TRBD1 or TRBD2 (5 bases each). Germline V gene lookup returns CDR1 SGHAT and CDR2 FQNNGV. CDR3 size: 13 residues. With 5 bases removed from V and 5 bases from J, the gap between germline ends came to 13 bases. Full variable domain (remainder filled in from reference TRBV11-2 and TRBJ2-7): EAGVAQSPRYKIIEKRQSVAFWCNPISGHATLYWYQQILGQGPKLLIQFQNNGVVDDSQLPKDRFSAERLKGVDSTLKIQPAKLEDSAVYLCASSIRGLNEQYFGPGTRLTVT.

This rearrangement joins TRBV20-1 to TRBJ1-2, with D tentatively TRBD1 (5 bases). The CDR3 sequence is 13 residues long. The germline V gene has CDR1 DFQATT and CDR2 SNEGSKA (reference sequence). V dropped 1 base and J dropped 4 bases, with 10 bases sitting between them. The CDR3 here is CSARVQGPYGYTF. The CDR3 DNA reads TGCAGTGCTAGAGTCCAGGGTCCCTATGGCTACACCTTC.

This clonotype was seen only a few times. The CDR3 here is CSARDSSGSFF. CDR3 DNA sequence: TGCAGTGCTAGAGATTCGAGCGGGAGTTTCTTT. The chain combines TRBV20-1 with TRBJ1-1; no clear D. The CDR3 extends over 11 amino acids. The germline V gene has CDR1 DFQATT and CDR2 SNEGSKA (reference sequence). Trimming stripped 0 bases from V and 13 bases from J, with 12 bases between.

This rearrangement joins TRBV5-5 to TRBJ2-3; D remains unclear. V was trimmed by 0 bases and J by 4 bases, leaving 6 bases between them. Germline V CDR1 and CDR2: SGHKS, YYEKEE (reference sequence). This CDR3 is built from 13 residues. CDR3: CASSLVSSDTQYF. In DNA form, the CDR3 reads TGTGCCAGCAGCTTGGTCAGCTCAGATACGCAGTATTTT.

V is TRBV7-2 and J is TRBJ1-6; a weak D match, TRBD1 (6 bases). The CDR3 extends over 13 amino acids. From germline, CDR1 is SGHTA and CDR2 FQGNSA. Trimming took off 10 bases at V and 10 bases at J, with 17 bases between the two ends. The CDR3 region is CATYRVSQSPLHF. CDR3 in DNA: TGTGCCACTTACAGGGTGTCACAGTCACCCCTCCACTTT.

Of note for this clonotype: This may be a read error, as it is one base from a much larger clone. The V and J genes are TRBV19 and TRBJ1-5, with 7 bases fitting TRBD1. The CDR3 is made up of 17 amino acids. The junction had 11 bases not matched to a gene; V was cut back by 5 bases and J by 1 base. From germline, CDR1 is LNHDA and CDR2 SQIVND (reference sequence). The CDR3 DNA follows: TGTGCCAGTAGTCCATTCGGACAGGATTGGAGCAATCAGCCCCAGCATTTT. Its translation is CASSPFGQDWSNQPQHF.

This clonotype has at least ten counts. The chain employs TRBV20-1 and TRBJ2-5, with unresolved D. Germline values: CDR1 DFQATT, CDR2 SNEGSKA (reference sequence). CDR3 length: 14 residues. V lost 3 bases to trimming and J lost 2 bases, with 13 bases between them. Here the CDR3 reads CSASPPVMQETQYF. CDR3 sequence (DNA): TGCAGTGCTAGTCCCCCCGTGATGCAAGAGACCCAGTACTTC.

This clonotype was found many times. The V gene is TRBV7-8, the J gene TRBJ2-5, with TRBD1 matching 10 bases. The CDR3 covers 14 residues. The ends lost 5 bases at V and 4 bases at J; junction bases unmatched: 4. The germline gives CDR1 SGHVS, CDR2 FQNEAQ. CDR3 bases: TGTGCCAGCAGCCACGGACAGGGGGTAGAGACCCAGTACTTC. Translating it yields CASSHGQGVETQYF.

V gene TRBV19 combines with J gene TRBJ2-3; D remains unclear. CDR1 and CDR2 from the germline V gene are LNHDA and SQIVND (reference sequence). V gave up 6 bases and J gave up 2 bases, with 12 bases separating them. CDR3 size: 14 residues. CDR3 coding DNA: TGTGCCAGTAGGGTGACAACCCACACAGATACGCAGTATTTT. This translates into CASRVTTHTDTQYF.

This clonotype has at least ten counts. The chain joins TRBV7-2 to TRBJ1-5, with unresolved D. The V and J ends lost 6 bases and 7 bases respectively, with 16 bases between them. From germline, CDR1 is SGHTA and CDR2 FQGNSA. The CDR3 extends over 14 amino acids. CDR3 in amino acids: CASRELGQGQPQHF. CDR3 bases: TGTGCCAGCAGAGAATTGGGTCAAGGCCAGCCCCAGCATTTT.

V is TRBV7-2 and J is TRBJ1-5, with a tentative D call TRBD1 (6 bases). The V and J ends lost 8 bases and 7 bases respectively, with 12 bases between them. The CDR3 is 12 amino acids. Looked up from germline, CDR1 is SGHTA and CDR2 is FQGNSA. In nucleotides, the CDR3 is TGTGCCAGCGCAACAGGGTACCAGCCCCAGCATTTT. Its translation is CASATGYQPQHF.

The chain links TRBV7-8 to TRBJ1-5; 7 nucleotides agree with TRBD1. V trimming: 5 bases; J trimming: 7 bases; junction bases outside the gene matches: 11. Looked up from germline, CDR1 is SGHVS and CDR2 is FQNEAQ. The CDR3 runs 15 residues. CDR3 nucleotide sequence: TGTGCCAGCAGCCTACAGACAGGGAAATCACAGCCCCAGCATTTT. Residues: CASSLQTGKSQPQHF.

This clonotype was counted at least ten times. The chain recombines TRBV20-1 with TRBJ2-5; D unresolved. The V gene lost 3 bases and the J gene lost 2 bases, with 13 bases spanning the gap. CDR3 length: 14 amino acids. Germline CDR1 DFQATT, CDR2 SNEGSKA (reference sequence). This CDR3 is CSASLATSQETQYF. The CDR3 coding sequence is TGCAGTGCTAGCTTGGCGACTTCTCAAGAGACCCAGTACTTC.